These T cell receptor beta chains were read from a single sample in a study of beta chain features in type 1 diabetes. The repertoire was sequenced with immunoSEQ multiplex PCR; TCRdb's copy has only in-frame clones and lacks some. The sample lists 150,000 to 170,000 clones, under 9.5% occurring once. The sequenced sample consisted of central memory CD4+ T cells from blood. Receptor source: a man between 18 and 29 years old in good health. The CDR3 runs from the conserved cysteine through the conserved F or W. D genes are given only for firm matches. The listing skips clone size in some rows; elsewhere it reads once, few, many or a size class.

TRBJ2-1	TRBD2	TRBV5-4	-	TGTGCCAGCAGCGTCCTAGCGGGAGGGCGGGAGCAGTTCTTC	CASSVLAGGREQFF
TRBJ2-3	-	TRBV28	-	TGTGCCAGCAGCTCGACACTCCCCACAGATACGCAGTATTTT	CASSSTLPTDTQYF
TRBJ2-2	-	TRBV11-3	-	TGTGCCAGCAGCGTGATAGGGGGCGGGGAGCTGTTTTTT	CASSVIGGGELFF
TRBJ2-5	-	TRBV18	few	TGTGCCAGCTCAAGAGCCACCCAAGAGACCCAGTACTTC	CASSRATQETQYF
TRBJ1-2	-	TRBV30	few	TGTGCCTGGAGTGTGGGAGTTTATGGTGGCTACACCTTC	CAWSVGVYGGYTF
TRBJ2-7	-	TRBV2	-	TGTGCCAGCAGTGAATCTTGGTCAGGGTTTACCTACGAGCAGTACTTC	CASSESWSGFTYEQYF
TRBJ2-7	TRBD1	TRBV27	many	TGTGCCAGCAGTCCGGACAGGGCCTACGAGCAGTACTTC	CASSPDRAYEQYF
TRBJ2-7	TRBD1	TRBV6-5	-	TGTGCCAGCAGTGCCGGGACAGGGTTTGAGGAGCAGTACTTC	CASSAGTGFEEQYF
TRBJ1-2	-	TRBV2	few	TGTGCCAGCAGTGAAGGTCAGGGGCCCTATGGCTACACCTTC	CASSEGQGPYGYTF
TRBJ2-5	TRBD1	TRBV25-1	-	TGTGCCAGCACCGATCGGTCCCCTACAGGGGTAGAGACCCAGTACTTC	CASTDRSPTGVETQYF
TRBJ2-1	TRBD2	TRBV28	-	TGTGCCAGCAGTCGGGGCTCTAGCGGGACCAATGAGCAGTTCTTC	CASSRGSSGTNEQFF
TRBJ2-7	TRBD2	TRBV27	-	TGTGCCAGCCGGCACGTACCGGGACTAAACTACGAGCAGTACTTC	CASRHVPGLNYEQYF
TRBJ1-1	-	TRBV9	few	TGTGCCAGCAGCCCTAGGACTCTCCCTGAAGCTTTCTTT	CASSPRTLPEAFF
TRBJ1-5	TRBD1	TRBV30	many	TGTGCCTGGAGTGGCTCTACCCGGACAGGTTATCAGCCCCAGCATTTT	CAWSGSTRTGYQPQHF
TRBJ1-5	-	TRBV19	few	TGTGCCAGTAGTATGGTACACTATAGCAATCAGCCCCAGCATTTT	CASSMVHYSNQPQHF
TRBJ1-2	-	TRBV28	few	TGTGCCAGCCGAATTGGGGCGGACTATGGCTACACCTTC	CASRIGADYGYTF
TRBJ1-2	TRBD1	TRBV7-6	-	TGTGCCAGCAGTCCAGGACAGGGTACGGGCTATGGCTACACCTTC	CASSPGQGTGYGYTF
TRBJ2-3	-	TRBV6-1	-	TGTGCCAGCAGTGACACGGGATATTTCACAGATACGCAGTATTTT	CASSDTGYFTDTQYF
TRBJ1-1	-	TRBV11-3	-	TGTGCCAGCAGCCCCCGCGAAGCGAACACTGAAGCTTTCTTT	CASSPREANTEAFF
TRBJ1-4	TRBD1	TRBV5-1	-	TGCGCCAGCAGCTCCCGGGACAGGGGTGAAAAACTGTTTTTT	CASSSRDRGEKLFF
TRBJ2-7	TRBD2	TRBV4-3	once	TGCGCCAGCAGCCAAGACCTAGCGGGAGTCTACGAGCAGTACTTC	CASSQDLAGVYEQYF
TRBJ1-2	-	TRBV11-2	-	TGTGCCAGCAGCTTAGAGGGCAGCTATGGCTACACCTTC	CASSLEGSYGYTF
TRBJ2-7	TRBD1	TRBV19	few	TGTGCCAGTAGTCTAGGACAGGGTTCCTACGAGCAGTACTTC	CASSLGQGSYEQYF
TRBJ2-7	-	TRBV7-2	many	TGTGCCAGCAGCTTGAGATACGAGCAGTACTTC	CASSLRYEQYF
TRBJ2-7	TRBD1	TRBV6-6	-	TGTGCCGCCCGAGGACAGGGGGCTTCCTACGAGCAGTACTTC	CAARGQGASYEQYF
TRBJ1-1	-	TRBV9	few	TGTGCCAGCAGCGAGGGGGTCTTGAACACTGAAGCTTTCTTT	CASSEGVLNTEAFF
TRBJ2-3	-	TRBV7-6	few	TGTGCCAGCAGCCTCCCCGGGCGGGGCGGGGATACGCAGTATTTT	CASSLPGRGGDTQYF
TRBJ2-1	TRBD1	TRBV7-2	few	TGTGCCAGCAGCTTATTTGGGACAGGTAGTTACAATGAGCAGTTCTTC	CASSLFGTGSYNEQFF
TRBJ1-1	-	TRBV2	-	TGTGCCAGCAGTGTGTCGTTGAACACTGAAGCTTTCTTT	CASSVSLNTEAFF
TRBJ2-3	TRBD1	TRBV29-1	-	TGCAGCGTAACCGGGACAGGGCGGGCAGATACGCAGTATTTT	CSVTGTGRADTQYF
TRBJ2-7	-	TRBV7-9	-	TGTGCCAGCAGCCCCGGAGGGGAGCAGTACTTC	CASSPGGEQYF
TRBJ2-3	-	TRBV7-6	few	TGTGCCAGCAGCTTTGCCTTAGGGGGAGATACGCAGTATTTT	CASSFALGGDTQYF
TRBJ2-5	TRBD2	TRBV7-2	few	TGTGCCAGCAGCTTAGCGGGACTAGTAGAAGAGACCCAGTACTTC	CASSLAGLVEETQYF
TRBJ1-1	-	TRBV7-2	-	TGTGCCAGCAGCTTAGACCTCCTAAGTGAAGCTTTCTTT	CASSLDLLSEAFF
TRBJ1-4	-	TRBV7-2	-	TGTGCCAGCAGCACCGGGGCCTTGGGGGGGAAAAAACTGTTTTTT	CASSTGALGGKKLFF
TRBJ2-7	-	TRBV14	few	TGTGCCAGCAGCCGAAACCACGGGGTCTACGAGCAGTACTTC	CASSRNHGVYEQYF
TRBJ2-7	TRBD2	TRBV5-5	-	TGTGCCAGCAGCCAAGATCGGGAGGGATACGAGCAGTACTTC	CASSQDREGYEQYF
TRBJ1-1	-	TRBV7-3	-	TGTGCCAGCAGCCCCCTCGGAGCCCAAGGAACTGAAGCTTTCTTT	CASSPLGAQGTEAFF
TRBJ1-3	-	TRBV30	-	TGTGCCTGGAGTGTCGGGTACAGGATCATACCCTCTGGAAACACCATATATTTT	CAWSVGYRIIPSGNTIYF
TRBJ2-5	TRBD2	TRBV5-6	few	TGTGCCAGCAGTCGCGAGGGACTAGCGGGAACGGGGACAGAGACCCAGTACTTC	CASSREGLAGTGTETQYF
TRBJ2-3	TRBD2	TRBV27	-	TGTGCCAGCAGTTCCGCGACTAGCGGGGGTCTCGGTACGCAGTATTTT	CASSSATSGGLGTQYF
TRBJ2-2	TRBD2	TRBV5-4	-	TGTGCCAGCAGCCCCGGGGGAGCGGGAGATACCAGGGAGCTGTTTTTT	CASSPGGAGDTRELFF
TRBJ2-1	-	TRBV19	few	TGTGCCAGTAGTATTTCGCGGTACAATGAGCAGTTCTTC	CASSISRYNEQFF
TRBJ2-5	TRBD1	TRBV19	-	TGTGCCAGTAGTTTCCTTGGGACAGCCCAAGAGACCCAGTACTTC	CASSFLGTAQETQYF